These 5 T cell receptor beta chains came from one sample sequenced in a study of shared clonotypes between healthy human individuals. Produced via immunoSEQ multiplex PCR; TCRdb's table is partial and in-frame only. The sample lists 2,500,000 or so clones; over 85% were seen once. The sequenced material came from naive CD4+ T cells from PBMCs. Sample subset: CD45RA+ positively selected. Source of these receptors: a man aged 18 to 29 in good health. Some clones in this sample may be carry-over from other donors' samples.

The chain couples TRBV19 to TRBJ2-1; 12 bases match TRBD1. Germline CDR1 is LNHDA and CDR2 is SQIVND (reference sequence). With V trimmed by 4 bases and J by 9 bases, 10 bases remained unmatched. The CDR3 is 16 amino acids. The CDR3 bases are TGTGCCAGTAGTAGCCCCCGGGACAGGGGGCTGGGTGAGCAGTTCTTC. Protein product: CASSSPRDRGLGEQFF. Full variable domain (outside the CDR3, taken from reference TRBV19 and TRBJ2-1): DGGITQSPKYLFRKEGQNVTLSCEQNLNHDAMYWYRQDPGQGLRLIYYSQIVNDFQKGDIAEGYSVSREKKESFPLTVTSAQKNPTAFYLCASSSPRDRGLGEQFFGPGTRLTVL.

This CDR3 is CASSLGWGDTEAFF. CDR3 sequence (DNA): TGTGCCAGCAGCTTGGGGTGGGGGGATACTGAAGCTTTCTTT. The chain is built from TRBV5-6 and TRBJ1-1, with a possible D match to TRBD1 (5 bases). Trimming removed 0 bases from V and 5 bases from J, with 11 bases in between. Per the germline V gene, CDR1 is SGHDT and CDR2 is YYEEEE. The CDR3 length is 14 residues.

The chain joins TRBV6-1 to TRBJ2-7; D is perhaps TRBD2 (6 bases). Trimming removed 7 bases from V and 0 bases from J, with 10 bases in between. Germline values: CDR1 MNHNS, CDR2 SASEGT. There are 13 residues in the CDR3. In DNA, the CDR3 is TGTGCCAGCACCGGGGGACTCTCCTACGAGCAGTACTTC. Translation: CASTGGLSYEQYF.

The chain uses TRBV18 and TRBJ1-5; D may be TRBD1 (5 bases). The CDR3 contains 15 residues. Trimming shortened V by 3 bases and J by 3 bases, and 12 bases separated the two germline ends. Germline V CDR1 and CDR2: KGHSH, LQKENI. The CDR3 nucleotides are TGTGCCAGCTCACCGGGGCAGGGCCCCAATCAGCCCCAGCATTTT. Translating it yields CASSPGQGPNQPQHF.

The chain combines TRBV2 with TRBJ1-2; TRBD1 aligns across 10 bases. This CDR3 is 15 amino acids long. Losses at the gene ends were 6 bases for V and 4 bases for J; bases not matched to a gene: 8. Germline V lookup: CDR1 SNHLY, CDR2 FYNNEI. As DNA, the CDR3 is TGTGCCAGCAGCTTTGTGCGGACAGGGGGCTATGGCTACACCTTC. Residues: CASSFVRTGGYGYTF.